Listed here are 18 T cell receptor beta chains from one sample, sequenced in a study of shared clonotypes between healthy human individuals. The table came from immunoSEQ multiplex PCR; TCRdb's copy has only in-frame clones and leaves some out. The sample records around 120,000 clones, about 66% being singletons. Sequenced sample: memory CD8+ T cells sorted from blood. As for subset: CD45RO+ cells pooled with CCR7-negative TemRA cells. The receptors here all came from a woman aged 30 to 39 in good health.

V is TRBV5-4 and J is TRBJ2-3; 9 nucleotides agree with TRBD1. CDR1 SGHNT and CDR2 YYREEE come from the germline V gene (reference sequence). The trim removed 0 bases at V and 6 bases at J, leaving 2 bases unmatched. The CDR3 is 14 amino acids. CDR3 residues: CASSLVGQGDTQYF. The CDR3 DNA reads TGTGCCAGCAGCTTGGTAGGACAGGGGGATACGCAGTATTTT.

This chain links TRBV7-2 with TRBJ2-5, with D possibly TRBD1 on 5 matching bases. The germline CDR1 and CDR2 sequences are SGHTA and FQGNSA. Trimming stripped 5 bases from V and 5 bases from J, with 9 bases between. The CDR3 is 12 amino acids. CDR3 coding DNA: TGTGCCAGCAGCAAGGACATTGAGACCCAGTACTTC. This sequence encodes CASSKDIETQYF.

CDR3 sequence: CASSQELGLRNEQFF. In DNA form, the CDR3 reads TGCGCCAGCAGCCAAGAACTAGGGTTACGGAATGAGCAGTTCTTC. The chain recombines TRBV4-1 with TRBJ2-1; D might be TRBD2 (5 bases). Deletions cut 0 bases from V and 7 bases from J, with 13 bases between. In germline, CDR1 is MGHRA, CDR2 YSYEKL. The CDR3 contains 15 residues.

The V call is TRBV11-2, the J call TRBJ2-2; 9 nucleotides agree with TRBD2. With V trimmed by 6 bases and J by 4 bases, 12 bases remained unmatched. Germline V lookup: CDR1 SGHAT, CDR2 FQNNGV. The CDR3 loop spans 17 amino acids. This chain's CDR3 is CASRVMAGGPITGELFF. The CDR3 nucleotides read TGTGCCAGCAGGGTTATGGCGGGGGGGCCGATCACCGGGGAGCTGTTTTTT. Looking up the rest from reference TRBV11-2 and TRBJ2-2 gives the full variable domain: EAGVAQSPRYKIIEKRQSVAFWCNPISGHATLYWYQQILGQGPKLLIQFQNNGVVDDSQLPKDRFSAERLKGVDSTLKIQPAKLEDSAVYLCASRVMAGGPITGELFFGEGSRLTVL.

There are many counts of this clone. The gene calls are TRBV27 and TRBJ2-7; possible D gene TRBD1, 6 bases. This CDR3 has 11 amino acids. Germline CDR1 and CDR2: MNHEY and SMNVEV (reference sequence). Trimming shortened V by 4 bases and J by 6 bases, and 7 bases separated the two germline ends. Here the CDR3 DNA reads TGTGCCAGCAGTTCAGGGGTCGAGCAGTACTTC. It specifies CASSSGVEQYF.

This chain uses TRBV27 with TRBJ2-4; either TRBD1 or TRBD2 may supply D (5 bases each). Germline CDR1 reads MNHEY; CDR2 reads SMNVEV (reference sequence). The V and J ends lost 4 bases and 16 bases respectively, with 17 bases between them. The CDR3 is 12 residues long. The CDR3: CASSSPGWGYYF. CDR3 nucleotide sequence: TGTGCCAGCAGTTCTCCAGGGTGGGGGTATTACTTC.

This rearrangement joins TRBV6-1 to TRBJ2-7; 7 bases align to TRBD1. This CDR3 comprises 12 residues. Looked up from germline, CDR1 is MNHNS and CDR2 is SASEGT. The V gene end was trimmed by 4 bases and the J gene end by 6 bases; junction bases not matched to a gene: 3. The CDR3 spells CASSATGVEQYF. CDR3 DNA sequence: TGTGCCAGCAGTGCCACAGGGGTCGAGCAGTACTTC.

The genes are TRBV4-1 and TRBJ2-1; TRBD2 matches 9 bases. The CDR3 has 17 residues. J gave up 1 base and V 4 bases, and 8 bases lay outside the gene matches. Germline CDR1 reads MGHRA; CDR2 reads YSYEKL. CDR3 sequence (DNA): TGCGCCAGCAGCCTGACGATAGCGGGAGTTTCCTACAATGAGCAGTTCTTC. This encodes CASSLTIAGVSYNEQFF.

This chain links TRBV7-8 with TRBJ2-7, with D unresolved. Germline values: CDR1 SGHVS, CDR2 FQNEAQ. The CDR3 has 15 residues. Trimming cost V 5 bases and J 4 bases, with 18 bases left between them. Written as DNA, the CDR3 is TGTGCCAGCAGCCTCACGGTGGTAGCAAATTACGAGCAGTACTTC. It specifies CASSLTVVANYEQYF. The full variable domain, in which reference TRBV7-8 and TRBJ2-7 provide the parts outside the CDR3, is GAGVSQSPRYKVAKRGQDVALRCDPISGHVSLFWYQQALGQGPEFLTYFQNEAQLDKSGLPSDRFFAERPEGSVSTLKIQRTQQEDSAVYLCASSLTVVANYEQYFGPGTRLTVT.

J is TRBJ2-2 and V is TRBV7-9; either TRBD1 or TRBD2 may fit D (6 bases each). The V end was cut by 4 bases, the J end by 1 base, with 19 bases between. Looked up from germline, CDR1 is SEHNR and CDR2 is FQNEAQ (reference sequence). This CDR3 is built from 18 residues. CDR3 loop: CASSYREPGEENTGELFF. CDR3 bases: TGTGCCAGCAGCTACAGAGAACCAGGGGAGGAGAACACCGGGGAGCTGTTTTTT.

This clone was recorded at least ten times. The V and J genes are TRBV21-1 and TRBJ1-1; TRBD1 reflects the table's D call only, with no check against the DNA. TRBV21-1 is reported as a pseudogene. This CDR3 spans 11 amino acids. CDR3 residues: CASSGAGEAFF. The DNA of the CDR3 is TGTGCCAGCAGCGGGGCCGGTGAAGCTTTCTTT.

This chain links TRBV6-1 with TRBJ1-2; weak D call: TRBD1 (6 bases). The germline CDR1 and CDR2 sequences are MNHNS and SASEGT. Trimming took 3 bases from V and 4 from J, leaving 15 bases between them. The CDR3 is 15 residues long. The DNA of the CDR3 is TGTGCCAGCAGTGAGGCCGCAGGGGATTTCTATGGCTACACCTTC. As protein: CASSEAAGDFYGYTF.

The chain joins TRBV7-6 to TRBJ1-1; D not certain. V was shortened by 1 base and J by 7 bases, with 10 bases between the two germline ends. CDR1 and CDR2 (germline): SGHVS, FNYEAQ. The CDR3 has 13 residues. The DNA for the CDR3 is TGTGCCAGCAGCTTAGGGGTCACCTTTGAAGCTTTCTTT. Amino acids: CASSLGVTFEAFF. The full variable domain, rest sourced from reference TRBV7-6 and TRBJ1-1, is GAGVSQSPRYKVTKRGQDVALRCDPISGHVSLYWYRQALGQGPEFLTYFNYEAQQDKSGLPNDRFSAERPEGSISTLTIQRTEQRDSAMYRCASSLGVTFEAFFGQGTRLTVV.

This clone was counted many times. The chain recombines TRBV15 with TRBJ2-5, with TRBD2 matching 8 bases. Germline V gene lookup returns CDR1 LNHNV and CDR2 YYDKDF (reference sequence). CDR3 length: 13 residues. Trimming cost V 1 base and J 14 bases; bases outside gene matches: 9. The CDR3 DNA reads as TGTGCCACCAGCAGAGTTCCTAGCGGGTCTCAATACTTC. It yields the protein CATSRVPSGSQYF.

This clone has just a few counts. The chain combines TRBV7-8 with TRBJ2-3; weak D call: TRBD1 (6 bases). Germline-derived CDR1 and CDR2 are SGHVS and FQNEAQ. Trimming left V 2 bases short and J 3 bases short, with 15 bases between. The CDR3 has 16 amino acids. CDR3 in amino acids: CASSLILAGETDTQYF. CDR3 in DNA: TGTGCCAGCAGCTTAATCTTGGCAGGGGAGACAGATACGCAGTATTTT.

The chain combines TRBV25-1 with TRBJ1-1, with D possibly being TRBD1 (6 bases). V lost 9 bases to trimming and J lost 4 bases, with 12 bases between them. CDR3 size: 12 residues. CDR1 MGHDK and CDR2 SYGVNS come from the germline V gene. CDR3 nucleotides: TGTGCCAGTAAACGGGGGGCCACTGAAGCTTTCTTT. As protein: CASKRGATEAFF.

The chain carries TRBV20-1 and TRBJ2-1; 13 bases agree with TRBD2. This CDR3 region has 10 residues. Germline V CDR1 and CDR2: DFQATT, SNEGSKA (reference sequence). CDR3 coding DNA: TGCCGGACTAGCGGGAGCGAGCAGTTCTTC. Amino acid sequence: CRTSGSEQFF.

J is TRBJ1-2 and V is TRBV2; tentative D call: TRBD1 (5 bases). V was pared by 5 bases and J by 13 bases, with 14 bases between. The CDR3 runs to 11 residues. Looked up from germline, CDR1 is SNHLY and CDR2 is FYNNEI. For the CDR3, the DNA is TGTGCCAGCAGTATGGGACGGATGGGCACCTTC. It codes for CASSMGRMGTF.